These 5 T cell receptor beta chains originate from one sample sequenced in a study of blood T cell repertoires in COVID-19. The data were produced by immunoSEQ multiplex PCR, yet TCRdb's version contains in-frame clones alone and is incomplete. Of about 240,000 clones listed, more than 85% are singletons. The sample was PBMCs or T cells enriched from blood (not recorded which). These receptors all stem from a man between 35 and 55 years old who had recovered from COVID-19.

The chain's CDR3 is CASNEGLGETQYF. For the CDR3, the DNA is TGTGCCAGTAATGAGGGTTTGGGAGAGACCCAGTACTTC. The chain couples TRBV19 to TRBJ2-5, with D possibly matching TRBD2 (5 bases). This CDR3 has 13 residues. The germline gives CDR1 LNHDA, CDR2 SQIVND (reference sequence). V gave up 7 bases and J gave up 4 bases, with 13 bases separating them.

CDR3 nucleotide sequence: TGTGCCAGCAGCCTACAGGGGCTCGAGCAGTACTTC. It yields the protein CASSLQGLEQYF. The V gene is TRBV3-1 (or the pseudogene TRBV3-2), the J gene TRBJ2-7, with TRBD1 identical over 7 bases. This CDR3 spans 12 amino acids. Germline V gives CDR1 LGHDT, CDR2 YNNKEL (reference sequence). V gave up 4 bases and J gave up 6 bases; unmatched junction bases: 3.

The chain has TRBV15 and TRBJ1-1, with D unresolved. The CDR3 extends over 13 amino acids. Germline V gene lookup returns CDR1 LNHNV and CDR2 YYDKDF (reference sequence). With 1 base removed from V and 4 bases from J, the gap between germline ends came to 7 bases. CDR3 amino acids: CATSRVSGTEAFF. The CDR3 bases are TGTGCCACCAGCAGAGTTTCGGGCACTGAAGCTTTCTTT.

The CDR3 sequence is CAISGPGGQLNTEAFF. The CDR3 DNA is TGTGCCATCAGTGGCCCGGGAGGCCAATTGAACACTGAAGCTTTCTTT. V usage is TRBV10-3 and J usage is TRBJ1-1, with D uncertain. This CDR3 has 16 amino acids. Germline V gives CDR1 ENHRY, CDR2 SYGVKD. Trimming shortened V by 4 bases and J by 0 bases, and 15 bases separated the two germline ends.

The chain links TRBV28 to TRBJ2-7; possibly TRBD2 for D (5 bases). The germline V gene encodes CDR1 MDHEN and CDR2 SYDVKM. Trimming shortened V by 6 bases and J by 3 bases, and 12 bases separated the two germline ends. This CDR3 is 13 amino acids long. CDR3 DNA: TGTGCCAGCAGGTCAGCGGTGAACTACGAGCAGTACTTC. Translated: CASRSAVNYEQYF.